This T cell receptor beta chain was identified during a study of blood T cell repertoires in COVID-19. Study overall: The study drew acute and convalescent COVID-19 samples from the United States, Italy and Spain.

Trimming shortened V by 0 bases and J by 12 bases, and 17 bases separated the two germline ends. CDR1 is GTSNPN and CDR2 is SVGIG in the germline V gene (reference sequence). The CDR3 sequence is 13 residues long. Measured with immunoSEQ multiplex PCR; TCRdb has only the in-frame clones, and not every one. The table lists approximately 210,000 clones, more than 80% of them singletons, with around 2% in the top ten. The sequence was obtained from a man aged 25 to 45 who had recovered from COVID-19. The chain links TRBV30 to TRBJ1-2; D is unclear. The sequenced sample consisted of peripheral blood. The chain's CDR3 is CAWSVFSHFGNTF. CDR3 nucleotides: TGTGCCTGGAGTGTTTTCTCGCACTTCGGGAACACCTTC.